The 6 T cell receptor beta chains below all came from one sample that was sequenced in a study of cytomegalovirus exposure and HLA in healthy donors. Sequencing used immunoSEQ multiplex PCR; TCRdb keeps in-frame clones, though not all of them. The repertoire holds around 350,000 clones, with just over 85% as singletons. The sample comprised PBMCs. These receptor sequences come from a woman aged 18-29 years in good health and CMV-seronegative.

The rearrangement links TRBV4-1 to TRBJ2-6, with TRBD1 matching over 7 bases. Per germline, CDR1 MGHRA and CDR2 YSYEKL. The CDR3 runs 20 residues. With V trimmed by 1 base and J by 0 bases, 12 bases remained unmatched. The CDR3 loop is CASSQALITGAHSGANVLTF. In DNA form, the CDR3 reads TGCGCCAGCAGCCAAGCGTTGATAACAGGGGCCCACTCTGGGGCCAACGTCCTGACTTTC.

The rearrangement joins TRBV6-6 to TRBJ1-2; 9 positions agree with TRBD1. V was pared by 10 bases and J by 7 bases, with 13 bases of the junction left unmatched. This CDR3 has 14 residues. CDR1 MNHNY and CDR2 SVGAGI come from the germline V gene (reference sequence). The CDR3 here is CATNPTGGASGYTF. The CDR3 nucleotides read TGTGCCACTAACCCAACAGGGGGCGCAAGTGGCTACACCTTC.

In its sample, this clone was seen a few times. The rearrangement uses TRBV30 and TRBJ2-2; the D is unclear. The CDR3 extends over 10 amino acids. The ends were cut back, 2 bases at V and 8 bases at J, with 3 bases in the middle. Germline V gene data show CDR1 as GTSNPN and CDR2 as SVGIG (reference sequence). The CDR3 DNA sequence: TGTGCCTGGAGTTCGGGGGAGCTGTTTTTT. Translating it yields CAWSSGELFF.

Turning to this clone: Other DNA sequences in this sample translate to the same CDR3. The V and J genes are TRBV5-5 and TRBJ1-5; tentative D call: TRBD1 (6 bases). The CDR3 loop spans 15 amino acids. V lost 1 base, J lost 0 bases, and 8 bases lay in between. The germline V gene has CDR1 SGHKS and CDR2 YYEKEE (reference sequence). CDR3 DNA sequence: TGTGCCAGCAGCTTGCGGGGGGCTAGCAATCAGCCCCAGCATTTT. Amino acids: CASSLRGASNQPQHF.

The chain recombines TRBV9 with TRBJ2-7, with D perhaps matching TRBD2 (7 bases). CDR1 is SGDLS and CDR2 is YYNGEE in the germline V gene. The V and J ends lost 3 bases and 0 bases respectively, with 16 bases between them. This CDR3 comprises 16 residues. This CDR3 reads CASSAGGQSTSYEQYF. The CDR3, as DNA: TGTGCCAGCAGCGCCGGGGGGCAGAGCACCTCCTACGAGCAGTACTTC. Full variable domain (outside the CDR3, taken from reference TRBV9 and TRBJ2-7): DSGVTQTPKHLITATGQRVTLRCSPRSGDLSVYWYQQSLDQGLQFLIQYYNGEERAKGNILERFSAQQFPDLHSELNLSSLELGDSALYFCASSAGGQSTSYEQYFGPGTRLTVT.

The CDR3 DNA reads TGTGCCAGCAAGCCACTAGCGGGAGAGGGGAGCGAGCAGTACTTC. Amino acids: CASKPLAGEGSEQYF. The chain combines TRBV27 with TRBJ2-7; 11 bases match TRBD2. Germline values: CDR1 MNHEY, CDR2 SMNVEV (reference sequence). There are 15 residues in the CDR3. Losses at the gene ends were 7 bases for V and 6 bases for J; bases not matched to a gene: 11.